This T cell receptor (beta chain) was documented in a study of beta chain features in type 1 diabetes. About the study: Patients did not differ from healthy donors in age, gender or cell yield.

Findings and limits, study-wide: More deletions and fewer insertions at VDJ junctions were found in patients with type 1 diabetes. Shorter TCRB CDR3s, moderately but significantly so, marked every one of the four CD4+ subsets in Type 1 diabetes patients.

This clone showed up just a few times. As yet, its antigen is unknown. Each sorted population was over 98% pure. Expressed TCRB transcripts were sequenced because the entire RNA isolate underwent reverse transcription. TCRdb keeps only in-frame clones here, not all; method: immunoSEQ multiplex PCR. In the table there are roughly 330,000 clones, 13% of which are singletons. Trimming stripped 1 base from V and 5 bases from J, with 14 bases between. The germline CDR1 and CDR2 sequences are SGHNT and YYREEE (reference sequence). The CDR3 totals 15 residues. The TCR sequence derives from a woman aged 18-35 years with type 1 diabetes. The J gene is TRBJ2-3, the V gene TRBV5-4; possible D gene TRBD1, 6 bases. Sequenced: naive CD4+ T cells from blood. As DNA, the CDR3 is TGTGCCAGCAGCTTGCCTACTCCGGGACAAGATACGCAGTATTTT. Translated, it gives CASSLPTPGQDTQYF.